This T cell receptor beta chain was profiled in a study of T cell repertoires in cytomegalovirus infection. Overall study context: Use of recently identified HLA-C-restricted and well-studied HLA-B-restricted CMV epitopes was part of the study. Study-wide results and caveats: The response measured ex vivo was dominated by TCR beta clonotypes (HLA-C-restricted and CMV-specific).

In TCRdb, the reads were re-called with MiXCR into one record per CDR3 protein. The sample has 650,000 to 850,000 distinct CDR3 sequences, 25% to 30% seen once; the top ten hold under 15%. To note about this clonotype: The target antigen is unknown.

After removal of 3 bases from V and 3 bases from J, the junction contained 7 bases not matched to a gene. This CDR3 contains 16 residues. The germline CDR1 and CDR2 sequences are MGHRA and YSYEKL. This chain connects TRBV4-1 to TRBJ1-5, with 8 positions matching TRBD1. The source was cultured CD8+ T cells from PBMCs, collected from culture after CMV antigen stimulation. This TCR came from a human donor in good health (CMV status not recorded). Some clones in this sample may be carry-over from other donors' samples. This chain's CDR3 is CASSHGGQGYNQPQHF. CDR3 DNA sequence: TGCGCCAGCAGCCACGGTGGACAGGGTTACAATCAGCCCCAGCATTTT.